A single T cell receptor beta chain is shown here with its context. Its antigen is unidentified. The read halts 3 residues ahead of the CDR3 end, with the missing end drawn from the germline J gene. This entry is derived from a study of T cells in women clearing cervical HPV infection. Across the study: Controls gave blood once infection was undetectable; cases at lesion identification. HLA type could not be excluded as a confounder.

HPV was found by MY09/MY11 PCR and dot-blot genotyping. Study-wide results and caveats: Controls had more TRBV6-7 (about 0.15%) than cases (roughly 0.11%).

From germline, CDR1 is SGHAT and CDR2 FQNNGV. With 6 bases clipped from V and 7 bases from J, the junction kept 7 bases outside the gene matches. The CDR3 is 15 amino acids. The assay was immunoSEQ multiplex PCR, and TCRdb's table has in-frame clones only and misses some. The table for this sample gives tens of thousands of clones. The material sequenced was blood buffy coat. The genes are TRBV11-2 and TRBJ1-6, with 9 nucleotides matching TRBD1. The clonotype was recovered from a woman between 18 and 70 years old with a cervical HPV16 infection that either progressed to CIN3+ or cleared (not recorded which). Incomplete CDR3 DNA: TGTGCCAGCAGGGGACAGGGAAAGAAGAATTCACCC. Translating it yields CASRGQGKKNSP. The complete CDR3 reads CASRGQGKKNSPLHF. Looking up the rest from reference TRBV11-2 and TRBJ1-6 gives the full variable domain: EAGVAQSPRYKIIEKRQSVAFWCNPISGHATLYWYQQILGQGPKLLIQFQNNGVVDDSQLPKDRFSAERLKGVDSTLKIQPAKLEDSAVYLCASRGQGKKNSPLHFGNGTRLTVT.